The sequence of this T cell receptor (beta chain) was determined in a study of T cell responses to AZD1222 COVID-19 vaccine. Study conclusions and caveats: White British donors predominated, females outnumbered males, and clonal diversity was possibly underestimated. Nearly half of unique spike-specific TCRs reportedly avoided B.1.351 and B.1.1.7 mutated regions.

Profiling relied on immunoSEQ multiplex PCR, and the TCRdb table lists in-frame clones only, not all of them. This sample carries some 150,000 clones, around nine tenths of them seen once, and the ten largest clones take 5%. As for this clone: Antigen unknown.

In germline, CDR1 is MNHEY, CDR2 SVGAGI. V lost 8 bases and J lost 3, with 14 bases in between. This CDR3 comprises 13 residues. The sequencing here drew on peripheral blood, taken on day 0 of AZD1222 vaccination. This clonotype originated in an adult in good health. The V gene is TRBV6-5, the J gene TRBJ2-7; D perhaps matches TRBD1 (6 bases). CDR3 coding DNA: TGTGCCAGCCCAAGGGACACCGACTACGAGCAGTACTTC. Protein product: CASPRDTDYEQYF.